A selection of T cell receptor beta chains follows, all from one sample in a study of blood T cell repertoires in COVID-19. TCRdb keeps only in-frame clones here, not all; method: immunoSEQ multiplex PCR. Here the sample spans about 150,000 clones, 84% being singletons. The sequenced sample was peripheral blood. These receptors came from a man between 65 and 85 years old with acute or convalescent COVID-19. Both conserved end residues are trimmed from each CDR3.

TRBV6-6 ASSYSGYSGRETQY
TRBV25-1 ASSEYGGGNYGYT
TRBV2 ASGRLAGLADTQY
TRBV2 ASSERRVNQPQH
TRBV15 ATSKELAADTQY
TRBV19 ASSIRLQSGANVLT
TRBV24-1 ATSERQGNQPQH
TRBV5-1 ASSLQGTGVNTEAF
TRBV9 ASSVRLAGLNEQF
TRBV5-4 ASSLPTGGLSDEQY
TRBV19 ASSPWDRDTEAF
TRBV28 ASRLGGGGDYEQY
TRBV6-4 ASSDTSGGANEQF
TRBV6-5 ASTMNTEAF
TRBV5-1 ASSYGGNEKLF
TRBV5-8 ASSLAGLETQY
TRBV6-5 ASSYQTGRAEAF
TRBV19 ASSTPPGANVLT
TRBV9 ASSVGPGVLLGETQY
TRBV5-1 ASGQGQSGANVLT
TRBV6-5 ASSYSGNKDTQY
TRBV11-3 ASSSTSGGIQF
TRBV7-3 ASSLTGSSGKETQY
TRBV7-7 ASSRVLGLQETQY
TRBV28 APRGGGPYGYT
TRBV5-1 ASSFLQGANTGELF
TRBV5-6 ASSLDPTGTSPLH
TRBV28 ASSFARGNEQF
TRBV29-1 SGAIQAMGGNEQF
TRBV10-2 ASTERADATNVLT
TRBV5-1 ASGPSGDTEAF
TRBV7-2 ASSLRGNTEAF
TRBV4-1 ASSQDRGQVWDEQF
TRBV5-8 ASSLVVPYSYEQY
TRBV18 ASSPERVLSSGANVLT
TRBV7-2 ASSFPPGQGAPGYT
TRBV5-5 ASSLDTSSYNEQF
TRBV28 ASSLLRGGSNQPQH
TRBV27 ASSSYRALNTEAF
TRBV28 ASSLEYEQY
TRBV10-3 AISGTGINSPLH
TRBV28 ASSSTGVHEKLF
TRBV29-1 SVGRRGGIDYGYT
TRBV7-2 ASRKQGMNTEAF
TRBV18 ASSPTEYTEAF
TRBV25-1 ASSEYILATDRNQPQH
TRBV12-5 ASGNTGPTEAF
TRBV7-9 ASSVGRLRSPLH
TRBV7-9 ASSLVQGAEAF
TRBV7-3 ASSLTSGSNAGELF
TRBV2 ASSELAGADTQY